The clone carrying this T cell receptor (beta chain) was seen at least ten times. The antigen remains undetermined. This sample was taken from a study of T cells in Graves' hyperthyroidism and ophthalmopathy. V lost 4 bases to trimming and J lost 6 bases, with 18 bases between them. CDR3 length: 15 amino acids. CDR1 and CDR2 (germline): SGHAT, FQNNGV. Whole-study results and caveats: The model forecast ophthalmopathy, anticipating it by a median approximately 6.2 months before onset. Most clonotypes that expanded in the thyroid above 0.001 also showed up in blood.

It was RNA transcripts that yielded the amplified TCR beta CDR3 regions. The HTBI primer set drove a first-round RT-PCR of the TCR CDR3. One entry per CDR3 protein, called by TCRdb with MiXCR from the multiplex PCR reads. The profile shows approximately 300,000 distinct CDR3 sequences, approximately 15% of them singletons. The sample consisted of blood. This chain connects TRBV11-2 to TRBJ1-2; a weak D match, TRBD1 (5 bases). The clonotype originates from a woman in her sixties with Graves' ophthalmopathy. CDR3 nucleotides: TGTGCCAGCAGCTCCCTGAGGGGTGGGGGTAATGGCTACACCTTC. Translating it yields CASSSLRGGGNGYTF. Using reference TRBV11-2 and TRBJ1-2 for the parts outside the CDR3, the full variable domain is EAGVAQSPRYKIIEKRQSVAFWCNPISGHATLYWYQQILGQGPKLLIQFQNNGVVDDSQLPKDRFSAERLKGVDSTLKIQPAKLEDSAVYLCASSSLRGGGNGYTFGSGTRLTVV.